The clone carrying this T cell receptor (beta chain) was found many times. Its target is unknown. TCRdb itself ran the 5' RACE reads through MiXCR, one entry per CDR3 protein. The repertoire consists of tens of thousands of distinct CDR3 sequences, with less than 11% occurring once and the leading ten covering roughly 21%. The data derive from a study of neurological immune-mediated disorders. Trimming cost V 6 bases and J 5 bases; bases outside gene matches: 12. Germline CDR1 reads DFQATT; CDR2 reads SNEGSKA (reference sequence). CDR3 length: 16 residues. Unsorted libraries came from 2 million PBMCs stored at -80 °C. The study's findings and limits: Expanded clones shared no CDR3 amino acid sequences across subjects, suggesting private repertoires in all groups.

The sequencing input was PBMCs. This clonotype was sampled from a woman aged 55 to 70 with HTLV-1-associated myelopathy (HAM/TSP). The V gene is TRBV20-1, the J gene TRBJ2-7, with TRBD2 identical over 14 bases. The CDR3 sequence is CSAPGTSGGPFHEQYF. In nucleotides, the CDR3 is TGCAGTGCCCCCGGGACTAGCGGGGGCCCTTTCCACGAGCAGTACTTC.